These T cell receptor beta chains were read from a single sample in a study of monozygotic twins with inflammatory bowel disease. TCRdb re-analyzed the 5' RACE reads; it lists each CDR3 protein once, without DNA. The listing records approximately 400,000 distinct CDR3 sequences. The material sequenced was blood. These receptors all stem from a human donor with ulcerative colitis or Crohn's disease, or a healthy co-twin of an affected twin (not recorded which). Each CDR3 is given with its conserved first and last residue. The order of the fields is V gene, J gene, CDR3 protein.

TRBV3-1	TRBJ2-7	CASSSPRYSPTYEQYF
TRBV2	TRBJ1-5	CASSEWQHSNQPQHF
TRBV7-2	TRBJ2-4	CASSGQQKNIQYF
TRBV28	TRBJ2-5	CASSLGQKTQYF
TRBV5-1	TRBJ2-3	CASSRPAGNTDTQYF
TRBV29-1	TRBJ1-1	CSVDRDRGNTEAFF
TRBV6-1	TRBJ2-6	CASTPTSGLPRANVLTF
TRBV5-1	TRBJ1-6	CASSEGTGYSPLHF
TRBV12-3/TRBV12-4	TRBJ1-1	CASSSWGGDTEAFF
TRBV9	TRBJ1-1	CASSVDLVQGSAFF
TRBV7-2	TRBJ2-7	CASSPDSGGPYEQYF
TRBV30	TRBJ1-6	CAWREGKNSPLHF
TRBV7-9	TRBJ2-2	CASSPGTTDTGELFF
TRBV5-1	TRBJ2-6	CASSPGDGTNPGANVLTF
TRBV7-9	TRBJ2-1	CASSLDGRNEQFF
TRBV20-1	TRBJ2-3	CSARDTLSQTDF
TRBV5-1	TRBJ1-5	CASSLGEGARGQPQHF
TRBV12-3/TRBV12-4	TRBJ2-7	CASSSGGRVVYEQYF
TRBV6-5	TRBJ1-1	CASSYSRGREAFF
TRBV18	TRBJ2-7	CASSPAQGRGYEQYF
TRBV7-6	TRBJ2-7	CASSSSGDSYEQYF
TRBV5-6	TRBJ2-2	CASSSITGQVGTGELFF
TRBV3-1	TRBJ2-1	CASSQDGVKGNEQFF
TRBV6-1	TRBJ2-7	CASSAQGLHYEQYF
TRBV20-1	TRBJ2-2	CSARGLAGGANTGELFF
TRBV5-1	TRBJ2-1	CASSLASNEQFF